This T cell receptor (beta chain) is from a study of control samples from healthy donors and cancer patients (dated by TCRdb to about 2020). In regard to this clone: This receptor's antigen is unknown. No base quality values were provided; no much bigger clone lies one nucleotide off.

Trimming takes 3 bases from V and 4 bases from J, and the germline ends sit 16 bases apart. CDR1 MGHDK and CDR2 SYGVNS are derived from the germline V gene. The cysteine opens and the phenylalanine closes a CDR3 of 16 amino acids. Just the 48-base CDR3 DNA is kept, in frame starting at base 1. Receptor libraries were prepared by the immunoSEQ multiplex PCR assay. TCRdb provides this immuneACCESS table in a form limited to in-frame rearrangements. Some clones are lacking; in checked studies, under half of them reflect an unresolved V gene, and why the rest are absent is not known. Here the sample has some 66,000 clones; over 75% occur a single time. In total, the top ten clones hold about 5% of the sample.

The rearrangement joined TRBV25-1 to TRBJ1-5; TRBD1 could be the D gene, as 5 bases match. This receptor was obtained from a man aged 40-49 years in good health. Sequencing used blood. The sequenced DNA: TGTGCCAGCAGTGACGCCACCGGGACCCATAATCAGCCCCAGCATTTT. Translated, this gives CASSDATGTHNQPQHF.